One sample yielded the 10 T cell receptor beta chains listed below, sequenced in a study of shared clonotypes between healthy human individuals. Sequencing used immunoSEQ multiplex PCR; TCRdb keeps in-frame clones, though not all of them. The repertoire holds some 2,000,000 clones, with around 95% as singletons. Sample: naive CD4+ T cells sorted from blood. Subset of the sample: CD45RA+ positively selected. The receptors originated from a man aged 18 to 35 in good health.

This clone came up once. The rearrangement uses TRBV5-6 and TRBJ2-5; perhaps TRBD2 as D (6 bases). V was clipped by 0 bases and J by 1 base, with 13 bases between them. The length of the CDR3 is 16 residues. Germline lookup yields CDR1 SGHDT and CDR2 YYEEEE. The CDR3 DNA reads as TGTGCCAGCAGCTTGGAATTCGGAGGGGCCCAAGAGACCCAGTACTTC. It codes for CASSLEFGGAQETQYF.

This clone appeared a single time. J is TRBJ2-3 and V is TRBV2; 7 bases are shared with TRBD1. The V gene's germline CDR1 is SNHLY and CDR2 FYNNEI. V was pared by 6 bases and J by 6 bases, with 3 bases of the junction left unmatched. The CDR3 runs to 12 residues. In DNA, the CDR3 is TGTGCCAGCAGAGACAGGGACGATACGCAGTATTTT. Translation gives CASRDRDDTQYF.

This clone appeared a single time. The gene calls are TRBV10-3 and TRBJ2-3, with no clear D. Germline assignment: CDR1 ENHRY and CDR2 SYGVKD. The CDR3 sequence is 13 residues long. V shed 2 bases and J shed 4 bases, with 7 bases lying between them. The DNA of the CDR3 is TGTGCCATCAGTGAGCTAGTTGCAGATACGCAGTATTTT. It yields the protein CAISELVADTQYF.

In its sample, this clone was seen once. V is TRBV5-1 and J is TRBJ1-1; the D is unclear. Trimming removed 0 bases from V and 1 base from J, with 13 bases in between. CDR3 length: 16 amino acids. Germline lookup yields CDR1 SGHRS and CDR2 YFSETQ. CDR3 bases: TGCGCCAGCAGCTTGGTTTTTGGGCAGCAGAACACTGAAGCTTTCTTT. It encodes CASSLVFGQQNTEAFF.

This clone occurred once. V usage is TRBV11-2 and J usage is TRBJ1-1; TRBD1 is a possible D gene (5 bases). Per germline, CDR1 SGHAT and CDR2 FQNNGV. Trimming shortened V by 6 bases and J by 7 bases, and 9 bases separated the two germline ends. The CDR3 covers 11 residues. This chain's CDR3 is CASRGGFEAFF. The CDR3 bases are TGTGCCAGCAGGGGGGGGTTTGAAGCTTTCTTT.

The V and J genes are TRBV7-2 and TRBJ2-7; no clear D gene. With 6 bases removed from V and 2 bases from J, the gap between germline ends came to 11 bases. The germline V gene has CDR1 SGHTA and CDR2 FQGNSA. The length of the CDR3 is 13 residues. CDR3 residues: CASSTGYAYEQYF. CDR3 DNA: TGTGCCAGCAGTACCGGATACGCCTACGAGCAGTACTTC.

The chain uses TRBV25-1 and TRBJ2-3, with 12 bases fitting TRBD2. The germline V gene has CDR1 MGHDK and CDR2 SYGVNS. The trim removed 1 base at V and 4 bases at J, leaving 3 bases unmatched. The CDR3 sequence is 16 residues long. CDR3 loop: CASSEFLAGGSDTQYF. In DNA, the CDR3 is TGTGCCAGCAGTGAATTTCTAGCGGGAGGGTCAGATACGCAGTATTTT.

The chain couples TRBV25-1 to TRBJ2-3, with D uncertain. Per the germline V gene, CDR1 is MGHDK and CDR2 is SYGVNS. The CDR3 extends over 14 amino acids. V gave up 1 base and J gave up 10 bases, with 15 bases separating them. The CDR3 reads CASSEFGSSGAQYF. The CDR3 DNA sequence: TGTGCCAGCAGTGAATTTGGTAGCTCGGGCGCGCAGTATTTT.

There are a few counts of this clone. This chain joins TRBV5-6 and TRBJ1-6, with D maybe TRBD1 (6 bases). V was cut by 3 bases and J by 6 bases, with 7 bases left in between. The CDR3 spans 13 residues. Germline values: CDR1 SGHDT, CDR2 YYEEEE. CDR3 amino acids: CASSSTGNSPLHF. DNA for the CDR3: TGTGCCAGCAGCTCGACAGGTAATTCACCCCTCCACTTT.

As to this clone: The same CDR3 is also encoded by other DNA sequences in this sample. CDR3 protein: CAWSVSSNQPQHF. The CDR3 DNA follows: TGTGCCTGGAGTGTATCTAGCAATCAGCCCCAGCATTTT. This rearrangement joins TRBV30 to TRBJ1-5, with D uncertain. The germline gives CDR1 GTSNPN, CDR2 SVGIG (reference sequence). The ends were cut back, 0 bases at V and 0 bases at J, with 3 bases in the middle. The CDR3 contains 13 residues.